Listed below are T cell receptor beta chains from one sample, sequenced in a study of cytomegalovirus exposure and HLA in healthy donors. Data came from immunoSEQ multiplex PCR; TCRdb stores just in-frame clones and leaves some out. This sample has some 150,000 clones, with roughly 80% found just once. Source material: PBMCs. The receptors shown here come from a woman between 18 and 29 years old in good health and CMV-seronegative. CDR3s include the opening cysteine and the closing phenylalanine or tryptophan. The order of the fields is clone size, V gene, D gene, J gene, CDR3 protein, CDR3 DNA. D genes are given only for firm matches. Clone size appears in some rows only: once, few, many, or a class for an expanded clone.

clone size: few
V gene: TRBV7-8
D gene: TRBD2
J gene: TRBJ2-7
CDR3 protein: CASSLLAGAYEQYF
CDR3 DNA: TGTGCCAGCAGCTTGTTAGCGGGGGCCTACGAGCAGTACTTC

clone size: .
V gene: TRBV5-6
D gene: .
J gene: TRBJ2-3
CDR3 protein: CASSLHRVRGLLGTDTQYF
CDR3 DNA: TGTGCCAGCAGCTTGCACAGGGTTCGGGGTCTATTGGGTACAGATACGCAGTATTTT

clone size: .
V gene: TRBV6-4
D gene: .
J gene: TRBJ1-2
CDR3 protein: CASSPTGRYGYTF
CDR3 DNA: TGTGCCAGCAGTCCTACAGGGCGCTATGGCTACACCTTC

clone size: .
V gene: TRBV4-3
D gene: .
J gene: TRBJ1-2
CDR3 protein: CASSQGPGGVNYGYTF
CDR3 DNA: TGCGCCAGCAGCCAAGGTCCCGGGGGTGTTAACTATGGCTACACCTTC

clone size: .
V gene: TRBV29-1
D gene: .
J gene: TRBJ2-5
CDR3 protein: CSTSQNQETQYF
CDR3 DNA: TGCAGTACTAGCCAGAACCAAGAGACCCAGTACTTC

clone size: .
V gene: TRBV10-3
D gene: TRBD2
J gene: TRBJ2-1
CDR3 protein: CAISESGGVGGVGNEQFF
CDR3 DNA: TGTGCCATCAGTGAGTCAGGTGGGGTGGGGGGGGTCGGCAATGAGCAGTTCTTC

clone size: .
V gene: TRBV27
D gene: .
J gene: TRBJ2-3
CDR3 protein: CASSFMVAYTQYF
CDR3 DNA: TGTGCCAGCAGTTTCATGGTAGCATATACGCAGTATTTT

clone size: .
V gene: TRBV28
D gene: .
J gene: TRBJ1-1
CDR3 protein: CASRSKPGARNTEAFF
CDR3 DNA: TGTGCCAGCAGATCTAAACCAGGGGCGCGGAACACTGAAGCTTTCTTT

clone size: once
V gene: TRBV7-9
D gene: TRBD2
J gene: TRBJ2-7
CDR3 protein: CASSATSGIYSYEQYF
CDR3 DNA: TGTGCCAGCAGCGCGACTAGCGGGATCTACTCCTACGAGCAGTACTTC

clone size: .
V gene: TRBV5-1
D gene: TRBD1
J gene: TRBJ1-2
CDR3 protein: CASSPTGDGYGYTF
CDR3 DNA: TGCGCCAGCAGCCCAACAGGGGACGGATATGGCTACACCTTC

clone size: once
V gene: TRBV6-5
D gene: .
J gene: TRBJ2-6
CDR3 protein: CASSYLQDPRANVLTF
CDR3 DNA: TGTGCCAGCAGTTACTTGCAGGATCCCAGGGCCAACGTCCTGACTTTC